A selection of T cell receptor beta chains follows, all from one sample in a study of blood T cells in healthy people across ages. One entry per CDR3 protein results from TCRdb running MiXCR on the 5' RACE reads. The sample contains about 1,600,000 distinct CDR3 sequences, approximately 42% of which appear only once. The sequencing input was blood. The receptor source for this set is a woman in her late teens or twenties in good health. CDR3s include the opening cysteine and the closing phenylalanine or tryptophan. Each record gives: J gene, clone size, V gene, D gene, CDR3 DNA, CDR3 protein. A D gene is named only where the DNA matches it firmly. Clone size appears in some rows only: once, few, many, or a class for an expanded clone.

j_call: TRBJ2-5
clone_size: NA
v_call: TRBV6-6
d_call: NA
cdr3_nt: TGTGCCAGCAGAGTCGAAACAGGGCAAGAGACCCAGTACTTC
cdr3_aa: CASRVETGQETQYF

j_call: TRBJ1-1
clone_size: many
v_call: TRBV6-2/TRBV6-3
d_call: NA
cdr3_nt: TGTGCCAGCAGCCCTCAAGCCAACACTGAAGCTTTCTTT
cdr3_aa: CASSPQANTEAFF

j_call: TRBJ2-7
clone_size: NA
v_call: TRBV29-1
d_call: TRBD2
cdr3_nt: TGCAGGAGGCGACTAGCGGGTTTCTACGAGCAGTACTTC
cdr3_aa: CRRRLAGFYEQYF

j_call: TRBJ1-1
clone_size: NA
v_call: TRBV7-9
d_call: NA
cdr3_nt: TGTGCCAGCAGCTTAAGGAGGGACACTGAAGCTTTCTTT
cdr3_aa: CASSLRRDTEAFF

j_call: TRBJ1-4
clone_size: NA
v_call: TRBV7-9
d_call: TRBD1
cdr3_nt: TGTGCCAGCAGCTTAGCCGGACAGGGGTTTAATGAAAAACTGTTTTTT
cdr3_aa: CASSLAGQGFNEKLFF

j_call: TRBJ2-3
clone_size: many
v_call: TRBV7-2
d_call: TRBD2
cdr3_nt: TGTGCCAGCAGCTTCTCACTAGCGGGAGGAGCAGATACGCAGTATTTT
cdr3_aa: CASSFSLAGGADTQYF

j_call: TRBJ1-1
clone_size: NA
v_call: TRBV4-2
d_call: TRBD1
cdr3_nt: TGTGCCAGCAGCCAAGGTGGGATGGGGCCAGACAGGGGGGCTAAGACTGAAGCTTTCTTT
cdr3_aa: CASSQGGMGPDRGAKTEAFF

j_call: TRBJ2-1
clone_size: NA
v_call: TRBV20-1
d_call: TRBD2
cdr3_nt: TGCAGTGCTGGATGGAAAAGCGGGAGTCCAATTGAGCAGTTCTTC
cdr3_aa: CSAGWKSGSPIEQFF

j_call: TRBJ2-7
clone_size: NA
v_call: TRBV5-1
d_call: NA
cdr3_nt: TGCGCCAGCAGCCCACGGACTGGGCAGGAGGCCTACGAGCAGTACTTC
cdr3_aa: CASSPRTGQEAYEQYF

j_call: TRBJ1-1
clone_size: few
v_call: TRBV20-1
d_call: TRBD1
cdr3_nt: TGCAGTGCCACACAGGGGGGGACTGAAGCTTTCTTT
cdr3_aa: CSATQGGTEAFF

j_call: TRBJ1-1
clone_size: few
v_call: TRBV27
d_call: NA
cdr3_nt: TGTGCCAGCAGTGTCCTCATCCGGGACACCAGAAAAGCTTTCTTT
cdr3_aa: CASSVLIRDTRKAFF

j_call: TRBJ1-2
clone_size: many
v_call: TRBV28
d_call: TRBD1
cdr3_nt: TGTGCCAGCAGTCCCGACAGGGGGGTTTCGTATGGCTACACCTTC
cdr3_aa: CASSPDRGVSYGYTF

j_call: TRBJ2-5
clone_size: NA
v_call: TRBV4-1
d_call: TRBD1
cdr3_nt: TGCGCCAGCAGCCCCGGACAGGGGATCCAAGAGACCCAGTACTTC
cdr3_aa: CASSPGQGIQETQYF

j_call: TRBJ1-6
clone_size: NA
v_call: TRBV20-1
d_call: TRBD1
cdr3_nt: TGCAGTGCTAGAGTTCCAGGGGGAGGGGGTTCACCCCTCCACTTT
cdr3_aa: CSARVPGGGGSPLHF

j_call: TRBJ2-7
clone_size: few
v_call: TRBV9
d_call: TRBD2
cdr3_nt: TGTGCCAGCAGCGTCGGGACTAGCGTCTCCTACGAGCAGTACTTC
cdr3_aa: CASSVGTSVSYEQYF

j_call: TRBJ2-1
clone_size: NA
v_call: TRBV3-1
d_call: NA
cdr3_nt: TGTGCCAGCAGCCAAGGGGGGCAGGGCCCCCTGTTCTTC
cdr3_aa: CASSQGGQGPLFF

j_call: TRBJ2-1
clone_size: few
v_call: TRBV5-1
d_call: TRBD2
cdr3_nt: TGCGCCAGCAGCTTGGTAAGCGGGATCGGTAATGAGCAGTTCTTC
cdr3_aa: CASSLVSGIGNEQFF

j_call: TRBJ1-1
clone_size: NA
v_call: TRBV28
d_call: NA
cdr3_nt: TGTGCCAGCAGTTCGGGGCGCGGGAGGACTGAAGCTTTCTTT
cdr3_aa: CASSSGRGRTEAFF

j_call: TRBJ2-5
clone_size: few
v_call: TRBV29-1
d_call: NA
cdr3_nt: TGCAGCGTCCGGAAACCGGGACAGTACTTC
cdr3_aa: CSVRKPGQYF

j_call: TRBJ1-1
clone_size: NA
v_call: TRBV5-1
d_call: NA
cdr3_nt: TGCGCCAGCAGCTCCGCAGGGCAGGCCCCTGAAGCTTTCTTT
cdr3_aa: CASSSAGQAPEAFF

j_call: TRBJ2-3
clone_size: few
v_call: TRBV20-1
d_call: TRBD2
cdr3_nt: TGCAGCCTGACTAGCGGGGAGACAGATACGCAGTATTTT
cdr3_aa: CSLTSGETDTQYF

j_call: TRBJ2-7
clone_size: NA
v_call: TRBV5-5
d_call: NA
cdr3_nt: TGTGCCAGCAGCTTGCTGGAGGAGCAGTACTTC
cdr3_aa: CASSLLEEQYF

j_call: TRBJ2-3
clone_size: NA
v_call: TRBV9
d_call: NA
cdr3_nt: TGTGCCAGCAGCGGTAGTATTAAAGATACGCAGTATTTT
cdr3_aa: CASSGSIKDTQYF

j_call: TRBJ2-2
clone_size: NA
v_call: TRBV20-1
d_call: NA
cdr3_nt: TGCAGTGCTAGAGATTGGCAGGCTACCGGGGAGCTGTTTTTT
cdr3_aa: CSARDWQATGELFF

j_call: TRBJ2-1
clone_size: NA
v_call: TRBV2
d_call: TRBD1
cdr3_nt: TGTGCCAGCAGTGAGGACATTTGGGACAGGGGGCACAATGAGCAGTTCTTC
cdr3_aa: CASSEDIWDRGHNEQFF

j_call: TRBJ2-2
clone_size: NA
v_call: TRBV4-1
d_call: NA
cdr3_nt: TGCGCCAGCAGCCAAGATTGGGGGCGGGGGGAGCTGTTTTTT
cdr3_aa: CASSQDWGRGELFF

j_call: TRBJ2-3
clone_size: few
v_call: TRBV6-6
d_call: TRBD2
cdr3_nt: TGTGCCAGCAGCCGACCGGGACTAGCGGGAGGGGATACGCAGTATTTT
cdr3_aa: CASSRPGLAGGDTQYF

j_call: TRBJ1-2
clone_size: NA
v_call: TRBV28
d_call: TRBD1
cdr3_nt: TGTGCCAGCAGTTCAGGGGGCTGGGGCTACACCTTC
cdr3_aa: CASSSGGWGYTF

j_call: TRBJ2-1
clone_size: NA
v_call: TRBV5-1
d_call: TRBD2
cdr3_nt: TGCGCCAGCAGCTTGGGTTGGTGCGGGAGGGCCTACAATGAGCAGTTCTTC
cdr3_aa: CASSLGWCGRAYNEQFF

j_call: TRBJ1-1
clone_size: NA
v_call: TRBV27
d_call: NA
cdr3_nt: TGTGCCAGCAGCAAGGACACCGCCTATGGGAGCACTGAAGCTTTCTTT
cdr3_aa: CASSKDTAYGSTEAFF

j_call: TRBJ2-1
clone_size: NA
v_call: TRBV2
d_call: NA
cdr3_nt: TGTGCCAGCAGTGAAAGGGGGTTTGAGGAGTTCTTC
cdr3_aa: CASSERGFEEFF

j_call: TRBJ1-6
clone_size: NA
v_call: TRBV5-6
d_call: NA
cdr3_nt: TGTGCCAGCAGCTTCCTCAGGTATAATTCACCCCTCCACTTT
cdr3_aa: CASSFLRYNSPLHF

j_call: TRBJ2-5
clone_size: NA
v_call: TRBV29-1
d_call: NA
cdr3_nt: TGCAGCGTTGATGACATGAAGCAAGAGACCCAGTACTTC
cdr3_aa: CSVDDMKQETQYF

j_call: TRBJ2-1
clone_size: few
v_call: TRBV9
d_call: NA
cdr3_nt: TGTGCCAGCAGCGTAGTCGAATCCAATGAGCAGTTCTTC
cdr3_aa: CASSVVESNEQFF

j_call: TRBJ2-7
clone_size: NA
v_call: TRBV6-1
d_call: NA
cdr3_nt: TGTGCCAGCAGTGAAGTTAGGTTTCCAGGATCCTCCGAGCAGTACTTC
cdr3_aa: CASSEVRFPGSSEQYF

j_call: TRBJ2-3
clone_size: once
v_call: TRBV14
d_call: TRBD2
cdr3_nt: TGTGCCAGCAGCCAAGCACTAGCGGGGGTCACAGATACGCAGTATTTT
cdr3_aa: CASSQALAGVTDTQYF

j_call: TRBJ2-1
clone_size: NA
v_call: TRBV12-3/TRBV12-4
d_call: TRBD2
cdr3_nt: TGTGCCAGCAGTCCCATCCTAGCGGACCGCAATTATGAGCAGTTCTTC
cdr3_aa: CASSPILADRNYEQFF

j_call: TRBJ2-2
clone_size: few
v_call: TRBV7-2
d_call: TRBD2
cdr3_nt: TGTGCCAGCAGTAAACCAGGACTAGAACACACCGGGGAGCTGTTTTTT
cdr3_aa: CASSKPGLEHTGELFF

j_call: TRBJ2-2
clone_size: NA
v_call: TRBV28
d_call: NA
cdr3_nt: TGTGCCAGCAGGTCTGACACCGGGGAGCTGTTTTTT
cdr3_aa: CASRSDTGELFF

j_call: TRBJ2-3
clone_size: NA
v_call: TRBV12-3/TRBV12-4
d_call: NA
cdr3_nt: TGTGCCAGCAGTAGCCTCCCAGGCACAGATGCGCAGTATTTT
cdr3_aa: CASSSLPGTDAQYF

j_call: TRBJ2-7
clone_size: NA
v_call: TRBV20-1
d_call: TRBD1
cdr3_nt: TGCAGTGCTAGGGGGGGACAGGAGCCCTACGAGCAGTACTTC
cdr3_aa: CSARGGQEPYEQYF

j_call: TRBJ2-7
clone_size: NA
v_call: TRBV20-1
d_call: TRBD2
cdr3_nt: TGCAGTGCTAGTAACCCTAGCGGGAGGGCCTCCTACGAGCAGTACTTC
cdr3_aa: CSASNPSGRASYEQYF

j_call: TRBJ2-7
clone_size: NA
v_call: TRBV29-1
d_call: NA
cdr3_nt: TGCAGCGTTACGAGGGAAGGCAACGAGCAGTACTTC
cdr3_aa: CSVTREGNEQYF

j_call: TRBJ2-1
clone_size: NA
v_call: TRBV13
d_call: TRBD2
cdr3_nt: TGTGCCAGCAGCTTAATCGCTAGCGGTTTCACGGTCCACTCCTACAATGAGCAGTTCTTC
cdr3_aa: CASSLIASGFTVHSYNEQFF

j_call: TRBJ1-4
clone_size: NA
v_call: TRBV7-2
d_call: NA
cdr3_nt: TGTGCCAGCAGCTCACCCGGGGCCTTTAATGAAAAACTGTTTTTT
cdr3_aa: CASSSPGAFNEKLFF